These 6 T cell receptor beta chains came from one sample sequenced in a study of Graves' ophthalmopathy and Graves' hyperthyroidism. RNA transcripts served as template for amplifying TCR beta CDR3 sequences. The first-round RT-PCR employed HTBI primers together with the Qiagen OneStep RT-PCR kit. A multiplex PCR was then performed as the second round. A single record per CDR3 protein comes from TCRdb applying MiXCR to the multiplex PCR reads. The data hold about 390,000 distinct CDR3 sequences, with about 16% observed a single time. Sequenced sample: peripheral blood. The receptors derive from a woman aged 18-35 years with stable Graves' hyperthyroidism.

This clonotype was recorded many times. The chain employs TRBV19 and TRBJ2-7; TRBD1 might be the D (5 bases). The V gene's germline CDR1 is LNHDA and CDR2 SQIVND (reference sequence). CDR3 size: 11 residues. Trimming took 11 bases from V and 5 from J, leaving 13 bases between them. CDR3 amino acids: CAVGVENEQYF. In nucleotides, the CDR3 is TGTGCCGTAGGGGTAGAGAACGAGCAGTACTTC. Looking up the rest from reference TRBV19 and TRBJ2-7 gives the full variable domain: DGGITQSPKYLFRKEGQNVTLSCEQNLNHDAMYWYRQDPGQGLRLIYYSQIVNDFQKGDIAEGYSVSREKKESFPLTVTSAQKNPTAFYLCAVGVENEQYFGPGTRLTVT.

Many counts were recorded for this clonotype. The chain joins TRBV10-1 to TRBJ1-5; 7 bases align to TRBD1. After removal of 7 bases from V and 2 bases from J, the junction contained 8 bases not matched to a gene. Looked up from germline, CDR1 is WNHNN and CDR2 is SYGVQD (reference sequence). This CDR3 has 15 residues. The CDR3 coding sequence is TGCGCCAGCATATACAGGGGCAACGGCAATCAGCCCCAGCATTTT. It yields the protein CASIYRGNGNQPQHF.

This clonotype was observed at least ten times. The chain's CDR3 is CASSQATDYEQYF. The CDR3 bases are TGTGCCAGCAGCCAAGCTACGGACTACGAGCAGTACTTC. The chain uses TRBV14 and TRBJ2-7; D remains ambiguous. V lost 1 base, J lost 3 bases, and 7 bases lay in between. The CDR3 length is 13 residues. Germline V lookup: CDR1 SGHDN, CDR2 FVKESK.

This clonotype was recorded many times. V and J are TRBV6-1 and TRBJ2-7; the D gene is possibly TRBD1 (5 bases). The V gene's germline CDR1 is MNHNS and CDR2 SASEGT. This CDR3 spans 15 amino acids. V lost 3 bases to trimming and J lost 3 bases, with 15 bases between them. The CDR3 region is CASSEGQGGVYEQYF. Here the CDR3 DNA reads TGTGCCAGCAGTGAGGGCCAGGGTGGGGTCTACGAGCAGTACTTC.

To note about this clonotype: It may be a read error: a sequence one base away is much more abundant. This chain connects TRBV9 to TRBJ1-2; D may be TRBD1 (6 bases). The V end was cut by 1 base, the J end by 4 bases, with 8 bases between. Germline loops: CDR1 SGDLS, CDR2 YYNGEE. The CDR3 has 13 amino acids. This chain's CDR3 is CASSVRDIYGYTF. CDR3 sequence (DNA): TGTGCCAGCAGCGTAAGGGACATCTATGGCTACACCTTC. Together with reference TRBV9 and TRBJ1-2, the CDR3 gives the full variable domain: DSGVTQTPKHLITATGQRVTLRCSPRSGDLSVYWYQQSLDQGLQFLIQYYNGEERAKGNILERFSAQQFPDLHSELNLSSLELGDSALYFCASSVRDIYGYTFGSGTRLTVV.

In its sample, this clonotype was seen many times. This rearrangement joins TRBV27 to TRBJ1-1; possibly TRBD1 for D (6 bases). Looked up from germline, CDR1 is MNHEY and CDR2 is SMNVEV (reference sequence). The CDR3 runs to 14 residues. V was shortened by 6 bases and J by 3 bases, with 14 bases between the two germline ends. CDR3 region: CASRTTGIYTEAFF. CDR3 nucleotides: TGTGCCAGCAGGACAACAGGGATCTACACTGAAGCTTTCTTT.